Below are 27 T cell receptor beta chains sequenced from a single sample in a study of cytomegalovirus exposure and HLA in healthy donors. Both 60 Vbeta primers and 13 Jbeta primers went into the PCR. This table comes from immunoSEQ multiplex PCR, and its TCRdb copy is limited to in-frame clones, with some not included. The table records some 70,000 clones, around 80% of them present only once. The sample consisted of PBMCs. These receptors were obtained from a man aged 45-60 years in good health and CMV-seronegative.

The J gene is TRBJ2-5, the V gene TRBV29-1, with 8 bases aligning to TRBD1. This CDR3 region has 12 residues. Germline V gene lookup returns CDR1 SQVTM and CDR2 ANQGSEA. The V and J ends lost 7 bases and 4 bases, in that order; junction bases with no gene match: 5. The CDR3 reads CSAQGAGETQYF. Here the CDR3 DNA reads TGCAGCGCCCAGGGGGCAGGAGAGACCCAGTACTTC. The full variable domain, completed using reference TRBV29-1 and TRBJ2-5, is SAVISQKPSRDICQRGTSLTIQCQVDSQVTMMFWYRQQPGQSLTLIATANQGSEATYESGFVIDKFPISRPNLTFSTLTVSNMSPEDSSIYLCSAQGAGETQYFGPGTRLLVL.

V and J are TRBV30 and TRBJ1-5, with 7 bases lining up with TRBD1. The V segment lost 2 bases and the J segment 6 bases; nucleotides outside the gene matches: 4. The CDR3 is 13 amino acids. Germline V CDR1 and CDR2: GTSNPN, SVGIG (reference sequence). CDR3 nucleotides: TGTGCCTGGAGTTCGCAGGGGGGTCAGCCCCAGCATTTT. Amino acid sequence: CAWSSQGGQPQHF.

This rearrangement joins TRBV19 to TRBJ2-6; D call uncertain. CDR3 length equals 17 residues. Trimming stripped 4 bases from V and 4 bases from J, with 17 bases between. Germline V CDR1 and CDR2: LNHDA, SQIVND (reference sequence). This CDR3 reads CASSTIIRGSGANVLTF. The CDR3 DNA is TGTGCCAGTAGTACCATTATACGAGGATCCGGGGCCAACGTCCTGACTTTC.

The V gene is TRBV28, the J gene TRBJ2-7, with unresolved D. There are 14 residues in the CDR3. Per germline, CDR1 MDHEN and CDR2 SYDVKM. Trimming stripped 6 bases from V and 0 bases from J, with 12 bases between. The CDR3 loop is CASRPAYGSYEQYF. The CDR3 bases are TGTGCCAGCAGACCCGCCTACGGCTCCTACGAGCAGTACTTC. The full variable domain, its missing parts supplied by reference TRBV28 and TRBJ2-7, is DVKVTQSSRYLVKRTGEKVFLECVQDMDHENMFWYRQDPGLGLRLIYFSYDVKMKEKGDIPEGYSVSREKKERFSLILESASTNQTSMYLCASRPAYGSYEQYFGPGTRLTVT.

This chain uses TRBV28 with TRBJ2-7; 8 bases are shared with TRBD1. Germline CDR1 and CDR2: MDHEN and SYDVKM. Trimming cost V 7 bases and J 6 bases; bases outside gene matches: 11. The CDR3 contains 14 residues. CDR3 protein: CASTSGQGASEQYF. The CDR3 nucleotides are TGTGCCAGCACCTCAGGCCAGGGGGCTTCCGAGCAGTACTTC.

This chain links TRBV27 with TRBJ2-6; 7 nucleotides match TRBD1. There are 17 residues in the CDR3. V lost 10 bases to trimming and J lost 0 bases; unmatched junction nucleotides: 12. Germline CDR1 and CDR2: MNHEY and SMNVEV (reference sequence). The CDR3 is CATQRTGSSSGANVLTF. The CDR3, as DNA: TGTGCCACCCAAAGGACAGGTTCAAGCTCTGGGGCCAACGTCCTGACTTTC.

The rearrangement joins TRBV5-1 to TRBJ2-1; 11 bases align to TRBD1. The germline V gene has CDR1 SGHRS and CDR2 YFSETQ. The CDR3 sequence is 16 residues long. V lost 1 base, J lost 5 bases, and 5 bases stayed unmatched. The CDR3 loop reads CASSLTWDRGDNEQFF. The CDR3 DNA sequence: TGCGCCAGCAGCTTGACCTGGGACAGGGGGGACAATGAGCAGTTCTTC.

The sample holds a few counts of this clone. The CDR3 DNA follows: TGTGCCAGCAGTATAGACAGGAGGAATGAGCAGTTCTTC. Translating it yields CASSIDRRNEQFF. This sequence joins TRBV13 and TRBJ2-1, with a possible D match to TRBD1 (6 bases). V lost 6 bases to trimming and J lost 7 bases, with 13 bases between them. The CDR3 extends over 13 amino acids. Germline CDR1 PRHDT, CDR2 FYEKMQ (reference sequence).

The chain recombines TRBV4-3 with TRBJ1-1, with a weak D call TRBD1 (5 bases). Germline CDR1 is LGHNA and CDR2 is YSLEER. The CDR3 contains 14 residues. Trimming cost V 5 bases and J 3 bases, with 13 bases left between them. The chain's CDR3 is CASSLIGRDTEAFF. Written as DNA, the CDR3 is TGCGCCAGCAGCTTAATCGGCAGGGACACTGAAGCTTTCTTT.

V usage is TRBV4-1 and J usage is TRBJ2-6; perhaps TRBD1 as D (5 bases). CDR3 length: 15 amino acids. V lost 3 bases and J lost 1, with 7 bases in between. Per germline, CDR1 MGHRA and CDR2 YSYEKL. The CDR3 here is CASSQQGSGANVLTF. The DNA of the CDR3 is TGCGCCAGCAGCCAGCAGGGATCTGGGGCCAACGTCCTGACTTTC.

The chain combines TRBV27 with TRBJ2-7; D not resolved. Trimming cost V 9 bases and J 1 base, with 16 bases left between them. The CDR3 runs 14 residues. Germline CDR1 reads MNHEY; CDR2 reads SMNVEV (reference sequence). The CDR3, as DNA: TGTGCCAGTAAGAAACCGGGTCTGTCCTACGAGCAGTACTTC. Its protein product is CASKKPGLSYEQYF.

The gene calls are TRBV18 and TRBJ2-3, with 12 bases aligning to TRBD2. Trimming removed 5 bases from V and 2 bases from J; junction bases left unmatched: 8. Germline CDR1 KGHSH, CDR2 LQKENI. The CDR3 runs to 17 residues. CDR3 protein: CASSRRLAGDSTDTQYF. In DNA form, the CDR3 reads TGTGCCAGCTCAAGAAGACTAGCGGGGGACTCCACAGATACGCAGTATTTT.

This clone occurred a few times. V is TRBV18 and J is TRBJ2-1; 11 nucleotides align to TRBD2. The V gene end was trimmed by 5 bases and the J gene end by 6 bases; junction bases not matched to a gene: 6. The germline gives CDR1 KGHSH, CDR2 LQKENI. CDR3 length: 15 amino acids. For the CDR3, the DNA is TGTGCCAGCTCATCTGGGACTAGCGGAATCAATGAGCAGTTCTTC. It yields the protein CASSSGTSGINEQFF.

This chain joins TRBV7-2 and TRBJ2-3; D gene ambiguous. V lost 1 base to trimming and J lost 5 bases, with 7 bases between them. CDR1 and CDR2 from the germline V gene are SGHTA and FQGNSA. The length of the CDR3 is 13 residues. The CDR3 nucleotides read TGTGCCAGCAGCTTAGTTCAGGTAGATACGCAGTATTTT. This encodes CASSLVQVDTQYF.

V usage is TRBV6-5 and J usage is TRBJ2-4; 7 bases map to TRBD2. Germline V gene data show CDR1 as MNHEY and CDR2 as SVGAGI. There are 15 residues in the CDR3. Unmatched junction bases numbered 5, after V lost 0 bases and J lost 6 bases. The CDR3 bases are TGTGCCAGCAGTTACTCGACGGGGGGTGGAAACATTCAGTACTTC. This sequence encodes CASSYSTGGGNIQYF.

The J gene is TRBJ2-1, the V gene TRBV14; TRBD2 might be the D (6 bases). The CDR3 sequence is 15 residues long. The germline V and J ends were trimmed by 0 bases and 8 bases, with 14 bases remaining between them. CDR1 and CDR2 from the germline V gene are SGHDN and FVKESK. The CDR3 nucleotides are TGTGCCAGCAGCCAAGATCCGGGAGTACGGGATGAGCAGTTCTTC. Its translation: CASSQDPGVRDEQFF.

J is TRBJ2-5 and V is TRBV5-4; 13 nucleotides match TRBD2. The CDR3 length is 17 residues. Germline V lookup: CDR1 SGHNT, CDR2 YYREEE (reference sequence). Germline trimming cut 4 bases from V and 1 base from J; bases unmatched to any gene: 7. The CDR3 region is CASSGKGTSGTQETQYF. The CDR3 nucleotides are TGTGCCAGCAGCGGAAAGGGGACTAGCGGGACCCAAGAGACCCAGTACTTC.

This clone turned up a few times. This chain joins TRBV27 and TRBJ1-4; 8 bases line up with TRBD1. The CDR3 length is 14 residues. The junction had 2 bases not matched to a gene; V was cut back by 3 bases and J by 5 bases. From germline, CDR1 is MNHEY and CDR2 SMNVEV (reference sequence). The CDR3 protein is CASSFDRGNEKLFF. CDR3 in DNA: TGTGCCAGCAGTTTCGACAGGGGAAATGAAAAACTGTTTTTT.

The chain recombines TRBV7-6 with TRBJ2-7, with a tentative D call TRBD2 (6 bases). V was clipped by 5 bases and J by 2 bases, with 16 bases between them. The CDR3 is 15 amino acids. CDR1 and CDR2 (germline): SGHVS, FNYEAQ. CDR3: CASSPAVAATYEQYF. CDR3 bases: TGTGCCAGCAGCCCCGCGGTAGCGGCAACCTACGAGCAGTACTTC.

This clone has a single count. V is TRBV25-1 and J is TRBJ2-3; 8 bases fit TRBD2. V lost 3 bases and J lost 1; bases outside the gene matches: 12. The CDR3 length is 18 residues. The germline gives CDR1 MGHDK, CDR2 SYGVNS. The CDR3 nucleotides read TGTGCCAGCAGTGACCGCCTTGGAGGGCGGGAGGGCACAGATACGCAGTATTTT. Translation gives CASSDRLGGREGTDTQYF.

This clone was recorded a few times. The rearrangement links TRBV27 to TRBJ2-1; 10 positions agree with TRBD2. V was pared by 4 bases and J by 3 bases, with 3 bases of the junction left unmatched. CDR3 length: 15 residues. Germline CDR1 MNHEY, CDR2 SMNVEV (reference sequence). The chain's CDR3 is CASSSASGGYNEQFF. The DNA for the CDR3 is TGTGCCAGCAGTTCGGCTAGCGGGGGCTACAATGAGCAGTTCTTC.

V and J are TRBV28 and TRBJ1-5; D is undetermined. The germline gives CDR1 MDHEN, CDR2 SYDVKM. The V end lost 7 bases, the J end lost 3 bases, and 19 bases lay between the germline ends. This CDR3 is 16 amino acids long. CDR3 amino acids: CASIRFRGLNNQPQHF. CDR3 DNA sequence: TGTGCCAGCATACGTTTTCGCGGACTAAACAATCAGCCCCAGCATTTT.

The DNA for the CDR3 is TGTGCCAGCAGCGTAGTGGGAGGGGAGGCAACTAATGAAAAACTGTTTTTT. Its protein is CASSVVGGEATNEKLFF. The chain uses TRBV9 and TRBJ1-4, with a weak D call TRBD1 (5 bases). The CDR3 contains 17 residues. CDR1 is SGDLS, CDR2 YYNGEE, per germline. With 0 bases removed from V and 0 bases from J, the gap between germline ends came to 12 bases.

The chain is built from TRBV7-9 and TRBJ2-3; the D gene is possibly TRBD2 (7 bases). This CDR3 is 16 amino acids long. The V end lost 1 base, the J end lost 5 bases, and 16 bases lay between the germline ends. From germline, CDR1 is SEHNR and CDR2 FQNEAQ (reference sequence). CDR3 loop: CASSLDTRGRGDTQYF. As DNA, the CDR3 is TGTGCCAGCAGCTTAGATACGCGGGGGCGGGGAGATACGCAGTATTTT.

The V and J genes are TRBV11-2 and TRBJ1-1; D perhaps matches TRBD1 (5 bases). Deletions cut 5 bases from V and 1 base from J, with 23 bases between. CDR3 length: 18 residues. CDR1 and CDR2 from the germline V gene are SGHAT and FQNNGV. The CDR3 loop is CASSHRDGRALGNTEAFF. The CDR3 coding sequence is TGTGCCAGCAGCCACCGGGACGGGAGGGCACTGGGGAACACTGAAGCTTTCTTT.

This chain links TRBV4-2 with TRBJ2-1, with 14 nucleotides matching TRBD2. V shed 3 bases and J 5 bases; nucleotides not matched to a gene: 9. Per the germline V gene, CDR1 is LGHNA and CDR2 is YNFKEQ. CDR3 length: 18 residues. The CDR3 coding sequence is TGTGCCAGCAGCCAGGGGACTAGCGGGAGTCCGTGGGACAATGAGCAGTTCTTC. Residues: CASSQGTSGSPWDNEQFF.

The genes are TRBV6-5 and TRBJ2-7; TRBD2 agrees at 11 bases. Trimming took 8 bases from V and 2 from J; bases not matched to a gene: 8. From germline, CDR1 is MNHEY and CDR2 SVGAGI. This CDR3 has 15 residues. CDR3 in amino acids: CASQRGTSGTYEQYF. The CDR3 nucleotides are TGTGCCAGCCAACGCGGGACTAGCGGAACCTACGAGCAGTACTTC.